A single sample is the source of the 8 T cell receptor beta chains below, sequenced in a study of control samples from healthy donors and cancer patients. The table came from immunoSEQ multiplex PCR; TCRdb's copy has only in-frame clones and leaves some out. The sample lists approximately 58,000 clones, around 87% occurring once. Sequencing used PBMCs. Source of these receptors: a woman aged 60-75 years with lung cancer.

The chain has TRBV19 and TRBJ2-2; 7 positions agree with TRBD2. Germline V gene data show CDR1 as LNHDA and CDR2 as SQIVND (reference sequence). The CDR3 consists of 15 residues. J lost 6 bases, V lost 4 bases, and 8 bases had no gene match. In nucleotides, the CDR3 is TGTGCCAGTAGTAGTCGGGGGGATGTCGCCGGGGAGCTGTTTTTT. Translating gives CASSSRGDVAGELFF.

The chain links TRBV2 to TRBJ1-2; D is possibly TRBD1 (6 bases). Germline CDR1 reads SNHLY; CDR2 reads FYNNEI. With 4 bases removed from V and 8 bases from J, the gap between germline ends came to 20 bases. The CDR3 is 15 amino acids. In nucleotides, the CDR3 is TGTGCCAGCAGTGGACAGGCCCGAAGCCTGGAGGGCTACACCTTC. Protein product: CASSGQARSLEGYTF.

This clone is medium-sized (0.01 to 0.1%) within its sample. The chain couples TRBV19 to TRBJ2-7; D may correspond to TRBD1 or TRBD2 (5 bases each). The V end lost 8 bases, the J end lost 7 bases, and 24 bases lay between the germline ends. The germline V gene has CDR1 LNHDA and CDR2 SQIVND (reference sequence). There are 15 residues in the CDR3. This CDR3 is CASRWDLSLLGEQYF. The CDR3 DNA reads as TGTGCCAGTCGATGGGACCTCTCTCTCCTGGGGGAGCAGTACTTC.

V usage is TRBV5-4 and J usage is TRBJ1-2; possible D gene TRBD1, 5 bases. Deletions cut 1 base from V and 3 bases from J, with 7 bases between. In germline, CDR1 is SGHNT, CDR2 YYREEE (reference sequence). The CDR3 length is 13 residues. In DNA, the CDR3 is TGTGCCAGCAGCTTGTCGGGGCACTATGGCTACACCTTC. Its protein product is CASSLSGHYGYTF.

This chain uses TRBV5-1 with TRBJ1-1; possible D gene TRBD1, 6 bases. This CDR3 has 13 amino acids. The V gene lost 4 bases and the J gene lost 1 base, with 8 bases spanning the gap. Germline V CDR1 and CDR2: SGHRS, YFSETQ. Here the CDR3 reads CASSPGQNTEAFF. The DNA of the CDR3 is TGCGCCAGCAGCCCGGGACAGAACACTGAAGCTTTCTTT.

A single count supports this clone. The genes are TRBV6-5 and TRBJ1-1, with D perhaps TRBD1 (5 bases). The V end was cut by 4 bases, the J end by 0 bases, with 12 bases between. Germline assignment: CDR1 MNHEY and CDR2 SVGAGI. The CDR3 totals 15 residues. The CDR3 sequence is CASSFWGNMNTEAFF. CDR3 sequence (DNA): TGTGCCAGCAGTTTCTGGGGCAACATGAACACTGAAGCTTTCTTT.

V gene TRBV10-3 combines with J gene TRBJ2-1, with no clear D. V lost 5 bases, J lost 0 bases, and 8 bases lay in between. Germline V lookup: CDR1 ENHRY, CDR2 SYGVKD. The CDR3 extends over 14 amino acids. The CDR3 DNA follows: TGTGCCATCAGTCCGGGCTACTCCTACAATGAGCAGTTCTTC. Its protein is CAISPGYSYNEQFF.

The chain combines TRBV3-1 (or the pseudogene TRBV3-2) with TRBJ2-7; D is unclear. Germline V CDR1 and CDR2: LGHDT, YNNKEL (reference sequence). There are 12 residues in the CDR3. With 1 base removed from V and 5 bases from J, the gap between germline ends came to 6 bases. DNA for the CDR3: TGTGCCAGCAGCCAAGTAGTCGACGAGCAGTACTTC. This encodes CASSQVVDEQYF.